The clone carrying this TCR beta chain has just one count. Its antigen remains unidentified. This specimen comes from a study of shared clonotypes between healthy human individuals. Study results and caveats: Compared with memory subsets, naive subsets generally had larger estimated richness. There were few donors, and this limited the genetic and exposure-history diversity represented. Rarefaction showed sorted-subset sequencing was incomplete despite large depth.

Terminally differentiated effector memory CD45RA+ cells were excluded from the naive CD8 cells, which were CD45RO-negative and positively selected for CCR7. Trimming stripped 1 base from V and 7 bases from J, with 14 bases between. CDR1 is MGHDK, CDR2 SYGVNS, per germline. The CDR3 runs 15 residues. Some clones are missing from TCRdb's copy, which holds only in-frame ones; the method was immunoSEQ multiplex PCR. The sample contains about 2 million clones, approximately 94% of which appear only once. Sample: naive CD8+ T cells sorted from blood. The sequence was obtained from a man younger than 35 in good health. The chain combines TRBV25-1 with TRBJ2-1; either TRBD1 or TRBD2 may fit D (7 bases each). The CDR3 sequence is CASSEWEGAWNEQFF. The DNA of the CDR3 is TGTGCCAGCAGTGAATGGGAGGGGGCCTGGAATGAGCAGTTCTTC.